The 16 T cell receptor beta chains below were found in one sample sequenced in a study of CD8+ T cells in alopecia areata. Extracted RNA was reverse transcribed into cDNA, the sequencing template. The repertoire was sequenced with immunoSEQ multiplex PCR; TCRdb's copy has only in-frame clones and lacks some. This sample carries approximately 91,000 clones, 40% to 45% of them seen once, and the ten largest clones take 0.79%. The sequencing sample was made of CD4+ T cells sorted from blood. All receptors come from a human donor with alopecia areata.

There are a few counts of this clone. This sequence joins TRBV29-1 and TRBJ2-3, with TRBD1 as a possible D gene (6 bases). The CDR3 extends over 13 amino acids. The germline CDR1 and CDR2 sequences are SQVTM and ANQGSEA. V was pared by 7 bases and J by 1 base, with 12 bases between. The DNA of the CDR3 is TGCAGCGGTCAGGCAGGGGGCACAGATACGCAGTATTTT. Translated, it gives CSGQAGGTDTQYF.

The gene calls are TRBV30 and TRBJ1-1; D remains unclear. The CDR3 has 12 amino acids. V was cut by 4 bases and J by 0 bases, with 6 bases left in between. Germline V gene lookup returns CDR1 GTSNPN and CDR2 SVGIG (reference sequence). As DNA, the CDR3 is TGTGCCTGGAAACAGTTGAACACTGAAGCTTTCTTT. Translation: CAWKQLNTEAFF.

A few counts support this clone. The chain employs TRBV30 and TRBJ1-6; 10 bases align to TRBD1. This CDR3 spans 13 amino acids. Germline CDR1 is GTSNPN and CDR2 is SVGIG (reference sequence). The V gene end was trimmed by 4 bases and the J gene end by 7 bases; junction bases not matched to a gene: 1. The CDR3 region has the DNA TGTGCCTGGATGGGACAGGGGAATTCACCCCTCCACTTT. Amino acids: CAWMGQGNSPLHF.

J is TRBJ2-2 and V is TRBV30; D not certain. This CDR3 comprises 14 residues. The germline V gene encodes CDR1 GTSNPN and CDR2 SVGIG (reference sequence). V dropped 2 bases and J dropped 7 bases, with 14 bases sitting between them. The CDR3 region has the DNA TGTGCCTGGAGTCAGGAGCGAAATAACGGGGAGCTGTTTTTT. Its translation is CAWSQERNNGELFF.

This chain connects TRBV29-1 to TRBJ2-5, with 11 bases aligning to TRBD1. V was clipped by 3 bases and J by 5 bases; unmatched bases: 2. The CDR3 is made up of 13 amino acids. Germline V gives CDR1 SQVTM, CDR2 ANQGSEA. The chain's CDR3 is CSVEWTGGETQYF. DNA of the CDR3: TGCAGCGTTGAGTGGACAGGGGGCGAGACCCAGTACTTC.

The J gene is TRBJ1-3, the V gene TRBV28, with D maybe TRBD1 (6 bases). Trimming cost V 5 bases and J 3 bases, with 17 bases left between them. From germline, CDR1 is MDHEN and CDR2 SYDVKM. CDR3 size: 16 residues. CDR3 loop: CASSTFWGRGGNTIYF. DNA of the CDR3: TGTGCCAGCAGTACTTTCTGGGGGCGCGGTGGAAACACCATATATTTT.

The V and J genes are TRBV9 and TRBJ2-1; D is uncertain. Trimming stripped 4 bases from V and 8 bases from J, with 16 bases between. CDR1 and CDR2 from the germline V gene are SGDLS and YYNGEE. The CDR3 covers 14 residues. CDR3 DNA sequence: TGTGCCAGCAGCTTCCAGTATAAGAGCGATGAGCAGTTCTTC. Protein: CASSFQYKSDEQFF. The full variable domain, in which reference TRBV9 and TRBJ2-1 provide the parts outside the CDR3, is DSGVTQTPKHLITATGQRVTLRCSPRSGDLSVYWYQQSLDQGLQFLIQYYNGEERAKGNILERFSAQQFPDLHSELNLSSLELGDSALYFCASSFQYKSDEQFFGPGTRLTVL.

The chain recombines TRBV29-1 with TRBJ1-2; D not certain. Germline loops: CDR1 SQVTM, CDR2 ANQGSEA. V lost 3 bases to trimming and J lost 4 bases, with 9 bases between them. CDR3 length equals 12 residues. CDR3 sequence: CSVEMESYGYTF. As DNA, the CDR3 is TGCAGCGTTGAGATGGAATCCTATGGCTACACCTTC.

V gene TRBV5-1 combines with J gene TRBJ1-4; D uncertain. CDR3 size: 14 residues. Germline V gene lookup returns CDR1 SGHRS and CDR2 YFSETQ. Between the trimmed V and J ends, which lost 0 bases and 4 bases, there was a span of 7 bases. The DNA of the CDR3 is TGCGCCAGCAGCTTGGGGCAGTTTAATGAAAAACTGTTTTTT. Translated, it gives CASSLGQFNEKLFF.

This clone has more than one count but fewer than ten. The CDR3 coding sequence is TGTGCCAGCAGCCAAGTAAATTCACCCCTCCACTTT. Amino acids: CASSQVNSPLHF. This chain uses TRBV11-2 with TRBJ1-6; D not resolved. This CDR3 comprises 12 residues. V was clipped by 5 bases and J by 7 bases, with 6 bases between them. Looked up from germline, CDR1 is SGHAT and CDR2 is FQNNGV.

V and J are TRBV11-2 and TRBJ1-1; 8 bases are shared with TRBD1. The V gene end was trimmed by 5 bases and the J gene end by 1 base; junction bases not matched to a gene: 3. Germline V lookup: CDR1 SGHAT, CDR2 FQNNGV. The CDR3 extends over 14 amino acids. CDR3 residues: CASSRTGGNTEAFF. As DNA, the CDR3 is TGTGCCAGCAGCAGAACAGGGGGGAACACTGAAGCTTTCTTT.

The chain couples TRBV6-5 to TRBJ2-1; 8 nucleotides agree with TRBD2. Germline trimming cut 6 bases from V and 7 bases from J; bases unmatched to any gene: 11. Germline V gives CDR1 MNHEY, CDR2 SVGAGI. The CDR3 has 15 amino acids. CDR3 sequence: CASSSPSGGSNEQFF. DNA for the CDR3: TGTGCCAGCAGCTCTCCTTCGGGAGGGAGTAATGAGCAGTTCTTC.

This sequence joins TRBV29-1 and TRBJ2-1; TRBD2 matches at 7 bases. Germline values: CDR1 SQVTM, CDR2 ANQGSEA. CDR3 size: 14 residues. The CDR3 DNA is TGCACGATTAGGAGAGGCGGGAGTGACAATGAGCAGTTCTTC. Amino acids: CTIRRGGSDNEQFF.

The chain has TRBV18 and TRBJ2-7; TRBD2 agrees at 13 bases. The CDR3 extends over 15 amino acids. Per germline, CDR1 KGHSH and CDR2 LQKENI. The V gene end was trimmed by 4 bases and the J gene end by 4 bases; junction bases not matched to a gene: 4. The CDR3 DNA reads TGTGCCAGCTCACGGGGGACTAGCGGGGTGTACGAGCAGTACTTC. This codes for CASSRGTSGVYEQYF.

The genes are TRBV5-1 and TRBJ2-6, with 11 bases aligning to TRBD2. The V segment lost 2 bases and the J segment 2 bases; nucleotides outside the gene matches: 3. The germline V gene encodes CDR1 SGHRS and CDR2 YFSETQ. The length of the CDR3 is 17 residues. The DNA of the CDR3 is TGCGCCAGCAGCTTTAGCGGGGGGGCAACTGGGGCCAACGTCCTGACTTTC. This encodes CASSFSGGATGANVLTF.

The chain combines TRBV29-1 with TRBJ1-1, with TRBD1 as a possible D gene (6 bases). Trimming took off 6 bases at V and 1 base at J, with 12 bases between the two ends. This CDR3 contains 13 residues. Germline lookup yields CDR1 SQVTM and CDR2 ANQGSEA. The CDR3 DNA sequence: TGCAGCGTCGAGGGGGTAGGGAACACTGAAGCTTTCTTT. This encodes CSVEGVGNTEAFF. Full variable domain (rest looked up from reference TRBV29-1 and TRBJ1-1): SAVISQKPSRDICQRGTSLTIQCQVDSQVTMMFWYRQQPGQSLTLIATANQGSEATYESGFVIDKFPISRPNLTFSTLTVSNMSPEDSSIYLCSVEGVGNTEAFFGQGTRLTVV.